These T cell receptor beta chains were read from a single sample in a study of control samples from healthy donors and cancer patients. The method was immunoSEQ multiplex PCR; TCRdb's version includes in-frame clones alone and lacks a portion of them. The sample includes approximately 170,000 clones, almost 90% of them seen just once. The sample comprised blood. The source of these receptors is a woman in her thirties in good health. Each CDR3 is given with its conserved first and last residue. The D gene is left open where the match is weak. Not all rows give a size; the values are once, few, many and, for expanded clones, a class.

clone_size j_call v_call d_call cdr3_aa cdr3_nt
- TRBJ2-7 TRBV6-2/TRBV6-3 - CASSYSMMGYEQYF TGTGCCAGCAGTTACTCGATGATGGGCTACGAGCAGTACTTC
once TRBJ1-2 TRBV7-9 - CASSLIDRLGYTF TGTGCCAGCAGCTTAATCGACAGACTTGGCTACACCTTC
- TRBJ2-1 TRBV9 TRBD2 CASSPIRTSGRGYNEQFF TGTGCCAGCAGCCCAATCCGGACTAGCGGGAGAGGGTACAATGAGCAGTTCTTC
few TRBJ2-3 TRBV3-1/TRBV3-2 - CASSQGTAHTTDTQYF TGTGCCAGCAGCCAAGGGACGGCTCACACCACAGATACGCAGTATTTT
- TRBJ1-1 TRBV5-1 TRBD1 CASQRDRGNTEAFF TGCGCCAGCCAACGGGACAGGGGGAACACTGAAGCTTTCTTT
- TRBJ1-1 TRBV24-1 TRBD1 CATSDSGTGRDAFF TGTGCCACCAGTGATTCAGGGACAGGGCGAGACGCTTTCTTT
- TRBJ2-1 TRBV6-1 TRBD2 CASSEAGRLAGYNEQFF TGTGCCAGCAGTGAAGCAGGAAGGCTAGCGGGCTACAATGAGCAGTTCTTC
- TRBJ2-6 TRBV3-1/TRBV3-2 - CASSQPGGLGANVLTF TGTGCCAGCAGCCAACCCGGGGGGCTCGGGGCCAACGTCCTGACTTTC
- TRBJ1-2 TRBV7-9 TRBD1 CASSLVFGQGLSGYTF TGTGCCAGCAGCTTAGTTTTCGGACAGGGGCTTAGTGGCTACACCTTC
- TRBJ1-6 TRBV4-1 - CASSPTGLGSPLHF TGCGCCAGCAGCCCAACAGGGCTCGGGTCACCCCTCCACTTT
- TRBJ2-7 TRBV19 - CASSIKRFDSYEQYF TGTGCCAGTAGTATAAAACGTTTCGACTCCTACGAGCAGTACTTC
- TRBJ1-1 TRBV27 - CASSFGPGGTEAFF TGTGCCAGCAGTTTTGGGCCAGGTGGGACTGAAGCTTTCTTT
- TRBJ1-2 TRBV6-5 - CASSYSIRGANYGYTF TGTGCCAGCAGTTACTCGATACGGGGAGCTAACTATGGCTACACCTTC
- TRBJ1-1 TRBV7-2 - CASSRTLSTEAFF TGTGCCAGCAGCAGGACATTAAGCACTGAAGCTTTCTTT
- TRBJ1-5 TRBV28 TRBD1 CASSLPQGVFQPQHF TGTGCCAGCAGTTTACCGCAGGGGGTCTTTCAGCCCCAGCATTTT
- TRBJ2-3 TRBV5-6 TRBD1 CASTMGAGGGTDTQYF TGTGCCAGCACTATGGGGGCAGGGGGCGGCACAGATACGCAGTATTTT
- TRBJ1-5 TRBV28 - CASTTGRTQPQHF TGTGCCAGCACGACAGGCCGTACTCAGCCCCAGCATTTT
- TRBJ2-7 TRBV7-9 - CASSLDLSVVEQYF TGTGCCAGCAGCTTGGACCTATCCGTCGTCGAGCAGTACTTC
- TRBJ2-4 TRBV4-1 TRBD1 CASSQGRQGVAKNIQYF TGCGCCAGCAGCCAGGGAAGACAGGGGGTGGCCAAAAACATTCAGTACTTC
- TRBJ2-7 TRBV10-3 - CAISENQGYEQYF TGTGCCATCAGTGAGAATCAGGGCTACGAGCAGTACTTC
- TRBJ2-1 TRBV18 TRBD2 CASSLGGGGRAFEQFF TGTGCCAGCTCCCTCGGAGGCGGCGGGAGGGCCTTTGAGCAGTTCTTC
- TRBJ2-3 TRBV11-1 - CASSLGLATSSDTQYF TGTGCCAGCAGCTTAGGATTGGCCACTTCGTCAGATACGCAGTATTTT
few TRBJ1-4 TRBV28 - CASSLILGGKSEKLFF TGTGCCAGCAGTCTCATTCTAGGGGGAAAGAGTGAAAAACTGTTTTTT
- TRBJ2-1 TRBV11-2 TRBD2 CASSGLAGPEQFF TGTGCCAGTTCGGGACTAGCGGGACCTGAGCAGTTCTTC
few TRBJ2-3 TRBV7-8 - CASSLDRQATDTQYF TGTGCCAGCAGCTTGGACCGACAGGCCACAGATACGCAGTATTTT
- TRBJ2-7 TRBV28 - CASSTLGRDRPYEQYF TGTGCCAGCAGCACCCTCGGCCGGGATCGACCCTACGAGCAGTACTTC
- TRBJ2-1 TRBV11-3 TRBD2 CASSSRAGVYNEQFF TGTGCCAGCAGCTCCCGAGCGGGAGTCTACAATGAGCAGTTCTTC
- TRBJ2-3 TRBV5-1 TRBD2 CASSGGLAGHTDTQYF TGCGCCAGCAGCGGGGGACTAGCGGGGCACACAGATACGCAGTATTTT
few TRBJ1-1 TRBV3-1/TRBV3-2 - CASSLTPGGNTEAFF TGTGCCAGCAGCCTTACGCCAGGAGGAAACACTGAAGCTTTCTTT
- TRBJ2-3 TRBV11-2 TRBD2 CASSLRGGADTQYF TGTGCCAGCAGCTTGAGGGGAGGGGCAGATACGCAGTATTTT
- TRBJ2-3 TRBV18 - CASSRSTDTQYF TGTGCCAGCTCACGAAGCACAGATACGCAGTATTTT
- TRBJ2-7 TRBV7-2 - CASSLVSGYEQYF TGTGCCAGCAGCTTAGTGAGTGGCTACGAGCAGTACTTC
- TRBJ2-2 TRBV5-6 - CASSLPGPLPMGELFF TGTGCCAGCAGCTTGCCGGGGCCCCTTCCCATGGGGGAGCTGTTTTTT
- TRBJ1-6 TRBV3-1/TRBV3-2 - CASSWLQGNSPLHF TGTGCCAGCAGTTGGCTTCAGGGAAATTCACCCCTCCACTTT
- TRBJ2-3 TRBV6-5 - CASSQGSADTQYF TGTGCCAGCAGCCAGGGTAGCGCAGATACGCAGTATTTT
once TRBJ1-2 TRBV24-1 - CATSDLPQNGYTF TGTGCCACCAGTGATTTACCACAGAATGGCTACACCTTC
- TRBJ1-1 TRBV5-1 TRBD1 CASSPTGGSLEAFF TGCGCCAGCAGCCCGACAGGGGGCTCACTTGAAGCTTTCTTT
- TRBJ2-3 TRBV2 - CASSTRTEGTDTQYF TGTGCCAGCAGTACGAGGACTGAAGGCACAGATACGCAGTATTTT
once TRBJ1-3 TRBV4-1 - CASSPDPGQGSTIYF TGCGCCAGCAGCCCGGATCCCGGGCAGGGAAGCACCATATATTTT
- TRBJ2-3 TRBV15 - CATSSHREGADTQYF TGTGCCACCAGCAGTCACAGGGAAGGGGCAGATACGCAGTATTTT
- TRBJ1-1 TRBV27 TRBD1 CASRSGQGKSDTEAFF TGTGCCAGCAGGTCAGGACAGGGAAAATCGGACACTGAAGCTTTCTTT
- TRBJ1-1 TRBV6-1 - CASSEGTAGANLRGETEAFF TGTGCCAGCAGTGAGGGGACCGCAGGGGCTAACCTCAGGGGAGAAACTGAAGCTTTCTTT
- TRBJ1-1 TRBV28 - CASSPATSGFPEAFF TGTGCCAGCAGCCCCGCTACTTCTGGGTTCCCTGAAGCTTTCTTT
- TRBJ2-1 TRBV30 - CAWSDRANEQFF TGTGCCTGGAGTGATAGGGCCAATGAGCAGTTCTTC
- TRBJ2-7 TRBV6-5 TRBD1 CAFGDRAFYEQYF TGTGCCTTTGGGGACAGGGCTTTCTACGAGCAGTACTTC
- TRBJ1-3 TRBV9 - CASSLPNRASGNTIYF TGTGCCAGCAGCCTCCCGAACAGGGCTTCTGGAAACACCATATATTTT
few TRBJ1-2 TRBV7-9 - CASSPRAGTFNYGYTF TGTGCCAGCAGCCCCCGAGCAGGAACGTTTAACTATGGCTACACCTTC
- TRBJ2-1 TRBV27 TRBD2 CASSLSPPGLAGLQFF TGTGCCAGCAGTTTATCCCCCCCGGGACTAGCGGGGCTACAGTTCTTC
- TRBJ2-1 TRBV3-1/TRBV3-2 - CASSQDEKGLWEQFF TGTGCCAGCAGCCAAGATGAGAAAGGTCTGTGGGAGCAGTTCTTC
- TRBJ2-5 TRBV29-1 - CSVVVQVQETQYF TGCAGCGTTGTGGTGCAGGTCCAAGAGACCCAGTACTTC
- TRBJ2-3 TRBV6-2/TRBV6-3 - CASSYEVGRGSTDTQYF TGTGCCAGCAGTTACGAGGTGGGCAGGGGTTCAACAGATACGCAGTATTTT
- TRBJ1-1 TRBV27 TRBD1 CASSFRGFTEAFF TGTGCCAGCAGTTTCAGGGGGTTTACTGAAGCTTTCTTT